This T cell receptor beta chain emerged from a study of identical twins. Via MiXCR, TCRdb re-called the 5' RACE reads, giving one row per CDR3 protein. Counted here are approximately 530,000 distinct CDR3 sequences, around 24% occurring once; the ten biggest clones make up about 0.48%. This clonotype was counted only a few times. This CDR3 spans 15 amino acids. Germline V CDR1 and CDR2: MNHEY, SVGAGI. V shed 2 bases, J shed 6 bases, and the junction held 9 bases outside the gene matches. Another study also made use of these data, one on yellow fever vaccine responses in identical twins.

The specimen sequenced was CD4+ T cells sorted from blood. The chain links TRBV6-5 to TRBJ1-2; 7 nucleotides agree with TRBD1. This clonotype was sampled from a young woman in good health. The CDR3 DNA follows: TGTGCCAGCAGTTACCTAACCGGGACAGCGAATGGCTACACCTTC. Translated: CASSYLTGTANGYTF.